This TCR beta chain was found in a study of post-analysis software for immune sequencing data. At the level of the study: The patients showed relapsing-remitting, secondary progressive and progressive-relapsing multiple sclerosis courses.

Between the trimmed V and J ends, which lost 10 bases and 4 bases, there was a span of 16 bases. The CDR3 loop spans 13 amino acids. Germline V lookup: CDR1 ENHRY, CDR2 SYGVKD. Points from the study as a whole: There was significantly lower normalized Chao1 diversity in multiple sclerosis patients than in controls. Under F measure analysis, samples from one preparation batch co-clustered strongly. Higher frequency in patients than in controls was seen for roughly five TRBV segments, with TRBV5-6, TRBV5-1 and TRBV20-1 among them.

Carried by the TCR beta cDNA libraries were unique molecular identifiers. Using its own MiXCR run on the PCR reads, TCRdb lists one record per CDR3 protein. The table includes about 770,000 distinct CDR3 sequences, around 45% detected once. This clonotype was detected a few times. Its specificity is not known. The sequenced sample was blood. The TCR sequence derives from a girl aged 10 to 17 with multiple sclerosis. The chain carries TRBV10-3 and TRBJ1-2; D is ambiguous. CDR3 in DNA: TGTGCCACCCGTCCCGGGTTTGGCTATGGCTACACCTTC. Translating it yields CATRPGFGYGYTF.